In this sample, the clone carrying this TCR beta chain turned up once. This specimen belongs to a study of T cell responses to AZD1222 COVID-19 vaccine. Clones were sequenced by immunoSEQ multiplex PCR, and TCRdb holds only the in-frame ones, with some missing. In the table there are some 90,000 clones, roughly 88% of which are singletons. Trimming left V 0 bases short and J 7 bases short, with 13 bases between. The CDR3 length is 14 residues. The V gene's germline CDR1 is SGHRS and CDR2 YFSETQ. The sample here was peripheral blood, taken on day 0 of AZD1222 vaccination. This receptor was obtained from an adult in good health. V is TRBV5-1 and J is TRBJ1-2; no firm D call. The CDR3 sequence is CASSLAPNIGGYTF. Here the CDR3 DNA reads TGCGCCAGCAGCTTGGCTCCCAATATTGGTGGCTACACCTTC. Full variable domain (rest looked up from reference TRBV5-1 and TRBJ1-2): KAGVTQTPRYLIKTRGQQVTLSCSPISGHRSVSWYQQTPGQGLQFLFEYFSETQRNKGNFPGRFSGRQFSNSRSEMNVSTLELGDSALYLCASSLAPNIGGYTFGSGTRLTVV.